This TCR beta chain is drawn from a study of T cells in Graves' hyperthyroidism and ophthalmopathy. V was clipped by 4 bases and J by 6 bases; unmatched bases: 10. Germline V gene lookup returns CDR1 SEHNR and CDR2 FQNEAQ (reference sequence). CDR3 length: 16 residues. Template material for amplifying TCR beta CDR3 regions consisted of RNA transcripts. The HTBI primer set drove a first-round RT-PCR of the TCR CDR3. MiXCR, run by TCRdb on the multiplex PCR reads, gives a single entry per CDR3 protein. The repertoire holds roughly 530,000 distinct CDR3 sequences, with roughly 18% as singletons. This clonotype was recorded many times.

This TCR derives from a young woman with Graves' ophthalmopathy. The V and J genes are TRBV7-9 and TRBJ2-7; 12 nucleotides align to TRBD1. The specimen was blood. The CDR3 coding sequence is TGTGCCAGCAGCTCCCATGGGGACAGGGGGCTGGGCGAGCAGTACTTC. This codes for CASSSHGDRGLGEQYF.